This T cell receptor beta chain was identified in a study of blood T cell repertoires in COVID-19. Including both end residues, the CDR3 is 13 amino acids long. The germline CDR1 and CDR2 sequences are LGHNA and YNFKEQ. In the case of this clone: The conserved phenylalanine or tryptophan is not found at the CDR3 terminus, so this likely reflects a read error. No DNA is shown, since the ends of the CDR3 on it are uncertain; the CDR3 is the one TCRdb lists.

Study processing details: Quantification of nucleated cells was approximated via reference gene primer amplification. The data were produced by immunoSEQ multiplex PCR, yet TCRdb's version contains in-frame clones alone and is incomplete. D and trimming come from the DNA, and the V and J calls and clone size come from that table. In the table there are about 250,000 clones, about 80% of which are singletons. This TCR derives from a man in his fifties who had recovered from COVID-19. Sequenced sample: PBMCs or T cells enriched from blood (not recorded which). The V call is TRBV4-2, the J call TRBJ1-4; TRBD1 was called by the table and not checked on the DNA. CDR3 region: CASSQGPYRGRWV.